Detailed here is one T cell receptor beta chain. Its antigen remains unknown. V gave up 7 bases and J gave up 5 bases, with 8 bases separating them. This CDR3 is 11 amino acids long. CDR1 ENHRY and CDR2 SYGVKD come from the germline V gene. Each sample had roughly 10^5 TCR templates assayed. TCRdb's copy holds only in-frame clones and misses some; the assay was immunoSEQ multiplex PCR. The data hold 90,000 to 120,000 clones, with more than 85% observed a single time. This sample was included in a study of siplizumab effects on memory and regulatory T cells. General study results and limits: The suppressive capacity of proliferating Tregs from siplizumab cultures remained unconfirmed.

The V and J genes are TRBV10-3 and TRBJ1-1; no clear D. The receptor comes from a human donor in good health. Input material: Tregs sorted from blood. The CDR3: CAIKKDTEAFF. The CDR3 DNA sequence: TGTGCCATCAAGAAGGATACTGAAGCTTTCTTT.